These 27 T cell receptor beta chains were sequenced from one sample in a study of T cells in Graves' hyperthyroidism and ophthalmopathy. Regions amplified from RNA transcripts were the TCR beta CDR3 regions. Initially, a first-round RT-PCR of the TCR CDR3 employed the HTBI primer set. MiXCR, applied by TCRdb to the multiplex PCR reads, yields one record per CDR3 protein. The data contain under 550,000 distinct CDR3 sequences, roughly an eighth of them singletons. The sequenced sample consisted of blood. Receptor source: a woman aged 18-29 years with Graves' hyperthyroidism.

Only a few counts were recorded for this clonotype. V is TRBV7-2 and J is TRBJ2-5; D is possibly TRBD1 (5 bases). The CDR3 has 15 residues. Between the trimmed V and J ends, which lost 4 bases and 1 base, there was a span of 13 bases. Germline CDR1 reads SGHTA; CDR2 reads FQGNSA. CDR3 amino acids: CASSYTGNFQETQYF. The CDR3 DNA reads TGTGCCAGCAGCTATACAGGAAACTTCCAAGAGACCCAGTACTTC.

This clonotype was picked up a small number of times. This chain uses TRBV9 with TRBJ2-5, with D possibly called TRBD1 or TRBD2 (5 bases each). CDR3 length: 16 residues. The V end was cut by 3 bases, the J end by 4 bases, with 19 bases between. Germline V gives CDR1 SGDLS, CDR2 YYNGEE. Here the CDR3 DNA reads TGTGCCAGCAGCGGAGAGGCCGGGACGGGGAGAGAGACCCAGTACTTC. Translating gives CASSGEAGTGRETQYF.

This clonotype was observed many times. This chain links TRBV6-1 with TRBJ1-5; D remains ambiguous. V shed 5 bases and J shed 4 bases, with 18 bases lying between them. The CDR3 loop spans 16 amino acids. Germline V gene lookup returns CDR1 MNHNS and CDR2 SASEGT. CDR3 nucleotide sequence: TGTGCCAGCAGTCCACACATGGATACCTTTAATCAGCCCCAGCATTTT. Its protein product is CASSPHMDTFNQPQHF.

This clonotype was recorded many times. This chain joins TRBV4-1 and TRBJ2-1, with TRBD2 matching 7 bases. CDR3 size: 15 residues. V shed 4 bases and J 8 bases; nucleotides not matched to a gene: 11. The germline V gene has CDR1 MGHRA and CDR2 YSYEKL. Here the CDR3 DNA reads TGCGCCAGCAGCCTTAGCGGGTCCGGAGTTGATGAGCAGTTCTTC. It specifies CASSLSGSGVDEQFF.

This clonotype has ten or more counts. The junction departs from germline at one end; a sequencing error may be responsible. The V and J genes are TRBV25-1 and TRBJ2-3, with a possible D match to TRBD1 (6 bases). This CDR3 is 16 amino acids long. Germline values: CDR1 MGHDK, CDR2 SYGVNS. The CDR3 sequence: CAGSARGHGATDTQYF. DNA for the CDR3: TGTGCCGGCAGTGCCCGGGGACACGGAGCCACAGATACGCAGTATTTT.

The chain carries TRBV2 and TRBJ2-2, with 9 bases fitting TRBD2. Looked up from germline, CDR1 is SNHLY and CDR2 is FYNNEI. After removal of 5 bases from V and 7 bases from J, the junction contained 8 bases not matched to a gene. The CDR3 has 15 amino acids. The DNA for the CDR3 is TGTGCCAGCAGTTTAGGCGGGAGGGCCGACGGGGAGCTGTTTTTT. Residues: CASSLGGRADGELFF. Complete variable domain (other parts from reference TRBV2 and TRBJ2-2): EPEVTQTPSHQVTQMGQEVILRCVPISNHLYFYWYRQILGQKVEFLVSFYNNEISEKSEIFDDQFSVERPDGSNFTLKIRSTKLEDSAMYFCASSLGGRADGELFFGEGSRLTVL.

This clonotype was recorded many times. The rearrangement uses TRBV9 and TRBJ2-7; 8 bases match TRBD2. The V and J ends lost 3 bases and 2 bases, in that order; junction bases with no gene match: 10. The CDR3 has 16 residues. Germline CDR1 reads SGDLS; CDR2 reads YYNGEE. CDR3 bases: TGTGCCAGCAGCGCGCTATCGCGACTAGCGCCCTACGAGCAGTACTTC. This codes for CASSALSRLAPYEQYF.

The chain links TRBV20-1 to TRBJ1-2, with D unclear. Trimming left V 3 bases short and J 5 bases short, with 13 bases between. The CDR3 totals 13 residues. CDR1 is DFQATT and CDR2 is SNEGSKA in the germline V gene (reference sequence). The CDR3 here is CSASIPGGYGYTF. CDR3 sequence (DNA): TGCAGTGCTAGTATCCCCGGCGGATATGGCTACACCTTC.

Many counts were recorded for this clonotype. This CDR3 is CASSLQGRSTDTQYF. DNA of the CDR3: TGTGCCAGCAGTTTACAGGGGCGAAGCACAGATACGCAGTATTTT. This sequence joins TRBV2 and TRBJ2-3, with TRBD1 matching 7 bases. This CDR3 has 15 residues. The germline gives CDR1 SNHLY, CDR2 FYNNEI. J gave up 0 bases and V 5 bases, and 5 bases lay outside the gene matches. The full variable domain, rest sourced from reference TRBV2 and TRBJ2-3, is EPEVTQTPSHQVTQMGQEVILRCVPISNHLYFYWYRQILGQKVEFLVSFYNNEISEKSEIFDDQFSVERPDGSNFTLKIRSTKLEDSAMYFCASSLQGRSTDTQYFGPGTRLTVL.

The rearrangement uses TRBV7-2 and TRBJ1-5; 10 bases are shared with TRBD1. Germline V gene data show CDR1 as SGHTA and CDR2 as FQGNSA. The CDR3 extends over 15 amino acids. After removal of 5 bases from V and 6 bases from J, the junction contained 7 bases not matched to a gene. The CDR3 region has the DNA TGTGCCAGCAGCCGGGACAGGGACAGGGGTCAGCCCCAGCATTTT. Translating it yields CASSRDRDRGQPQHF.

This clonotype was seen repeatedly, ten times or more. The rearrangement uses TRBV3-1 and TRBJ2-1; 7 nucleotides align to TRBD2. J gave up 1 base and V 2 bases, and 5 bases lay outside the gene matches. The CDR3 totals 16 residues. The germline V gene encodes CDR1 LGHDT and CDR2 YNNKEL (reference sequence). The CDR3 reads CASSQPRGSSYNEQFF. The CDR3 DNA reads as TGTGCCAGCAGCCAACCCCGCGGGAGTTCCTACAATGAGCAGTTCTTC.

This clonotype came up many times. The CDR3 nucleotides are TGTGCCAGCAGCCAAGATCTAACAGGGGATGGCTACACCTTC. Protein product: CASSQDLTGDGYTF. The gene calls are TRBV4-2 and TRBJ1-2, with TRBD1 identical over 7 bases. The CDR3 has 14 residues. Trimming cost V 0 bases and J 6 bases; bases outside gene matches: 4. The germline gives CDR1 LGHNA, CDR2 YNFKEQ.

The chain employs TRBV7-9 and TRBJ2-5, with TRBD1 matching 7 bases. Trimming took 8 bases from V and 2 from J; bases not matched to a gene: 5. This CDR3 region has 13 residues. The germline CDR1 and CDR2 sequences are SEHNR and FQNEAQ (reference sequence). CDR3 protein: CASGPQGQETQYF. The CDR3 nucleotides read TGTGCCAGCGGCCCACAGGGGCAAGAGACCCAGTACTTC.

This clonotype has only a few counts. A clone one base away is much larger, so this may be a read error. The CDR3 sequence is CAGSFERPYNEQFF. CDR3 DNA: TGTGCCGGCAGTTTTGAACGTCCGTACAATGAGCAGTTCTTC. This sequence joins TRBV27 and TRBJ2-1; D is unclear. The CDR3 totals 14 residues. Germline V CDR1 and CDR2: MNHEY, SMNVEV (reference sequence).

This clonotype was observed many times. The chain employs TRBV20-1 and TRBJ1-1; no definite D call. This CDR3 spans 12 amino acids. Per the germline V gene, CDR1 is DFQATT and CDR2 is SNEGSKA (reference sequence). V was trimmed by 4 bases and J by 2 bases, leaving 8 bases between them. The CDR3 is CSAKDGNTEAFF. The CDR3 nucleotides read TGCAGTGCTAAGGACGGTAACACTGAAGCTTTCTTT.

The V call is TRBV19, the J call TRBJ2-3; D perhaps matches TRBD2 (6 bases). The CDR3 is made up of 15 amino acids. In germline, CDR1 is LNHDA, CDR2 SQIVND (reference sequence). V shed 10 bases and J shed 2 bases, with 19 bases lying between them. The CDR3 spells CATKEGSILTDTQYF. For the CDR3, the DNA is TGTGCCACGAAGGAGGGTTCGATTCTCACAGATACGCAGTATTTT.

This clonotype was seen a handful of times. V is TRBV3-1 and J is TRBJ1-5, with TRBD1 identical over 9 bases. The CDR3 spans 17 residues. The J segment lost 2 bases and the V segment lost 5 bases, leaving 10 bases of the junction unmatched. Germline V lookup: CDR1 LGHDT, CDR2 YNNKEL (reference sequence). The CDR3 loop is CASSEHRGLIGNQPQHF. The CDR3 nucleotides are TGTGCCAGCAGCGAACACAGGGGGCTGATTGGCAATCAGCCCCAGCATTTT.

This clonotype showed up many times. The V gene is TRBV20-1, the J gene TRBJ2-7, with D possibly TRBD1 on 5 matching bases. The CDR3 runs 14 residues. Trimming took 0 bases from V and 4 from J, leaving 13 bases between them. Germline-derived CDR1 and CDR2 are DFQATT and SNEGSKA (reference sequence). The CDR3 loop reads CSARDRRQGYEQYF. The CDR3, as DNA: TGCAGTGCTAGAGATCGTCGGCAGGGTTACGAGCAGTACTTC.

This clonotype was counted many times. The chain couples TRBV11-2 to TRBJ2-2; D may be TRBD2 (5 bases). Between the trimmed V and J ends, which lost 2 bases and 5 bases, there was a span of 9 bases. This CDR3 is 14 amino acids long. The germline V gene encodes CDR1 SGHAT and CDR2 FQNNGV. CDR3 region: CASSLRLPTGELFF. The CDR3, as DNA: TGTGCCAGCAGCTTAAGACTACCGACCGGGGAGCTGTTTTTT. Based on the CDR3 plus reference TRBV11-2 and TRBJ2-2, the full variable domain is EAGVAQSPRYKIIEKRQSVAFWCNPISGHATLYWYQQILGQGPKLLIQFQNNGVVDDSQLPKDRFSAERLKGVDSTLKIQPAKLEDSAVYLCASSLRLPTGELFFGEGSRLTVL.

The genes are TRBV27 and TRBJ2-5, with 12 bases that match TRBD2. This CDR3 contains 17 residues. V was pared by 5 bases and J by 2 bases, with 9 bases of the junction left unmatched. CDR1 MNHEY and CDR2 SMNVEV come from the germline V gene (reference sequence). The DNA for the CDR3 is TGTGCCAGCAGTCGAAGACTAGCGGGAGCGGGTCAAGAGACCCAGTACTTC. Its translation: CASSRRLAGAGQETQYF.

In its sample, this clonotype was seen many times. V usage is TRBV12-3 or TRBV12-4 and J usage is TRBJ1-5, with D unclear. Trimming took off 6 bases at V and 0 bases at J, with 9 bases between the two ends. This CDR3 is 14 amino acids long. The CDR3 reads CASSQTGSNQPQHF. The CDR3 DNA reads as TGTGCCAGCAGCCAGACCGGTAGCAATCAGCCCCAGCATTTT.

This clonotype was found a few times. The chain carries TRBV20-1 and TRBJ2-1; 7 bases agree with TRBD2. This CDR3 spans 11 amino acids. CDR1 is DFQATT and CDR2 is SNEGSKA in the germline V gene (reference sequence). Trimming cost V 8 bases and J 7 bases; bases outside gene matches: 5. Here the CDR3 reads CSPASGNEQFF. The CDR3 DNA reads TGCAGTCCAGCTAGCGGTAATGAGCAGTTCTTC.

This clonotype was picked up many times. J is TRBJ2-1 and V is TRBV30; tentatively, D is TRBD1 or TRBD2 (5 bases each). Germline V CDR1 and CDR2: GTSNPN, SVGIG (reference sequence). The V gene lost 0 bases and the J gene lost 4 bases, with 16 bases spanning the gap. The CDR3 extends over 16 amino acids. CDR3 sequence reads: CAWSVGELSVYNEQFF. DNA for the CDR3: TGTGCCTGGAGTGTGGGGGAATTGAGCGTATACAATGAGCAGTTCTTC.

This clonotype was counted many times. The chain uses TRBV27 and TRBJ2-3; TRBD1 might be the D (6 bases). V lost 3 bases, J lost 0 bases, and 10 bases lay in between. The length of the CDR3 is 15 residues. The germline CDR1 and CDR2 sequences are MNHEY and SMNVEV (reference sequence). The CDR3 region is CASSFQGPSTDTQYF. The CDR3 DNA sequence: TGTGCCAGCAGTTTCCAGGGGCCTAGCACAGATACGCAGTATTTT.

This clonotype was recorded at least ten times. The chain carries TRBV4-1 and TRBJ1-1; 7 bases line up with TRBD1. In germline, CDR1 is MGHRA, CDR2 YSYEKL. Unmatched junction bases numbered 9, after V lost 1 base and J lost 4 bases. The CDR3 runs to 16 residues. The CDR3 sequence: CASSQGQGGLGTEAFF. CDR3 bases: TGCGCCAGCAGCCAAGGACAGGGAGGGTTGGGCACTGAAGCTTTCTTT.

In this sample, this clonotype turned up a few times. J is TRBJ2-7 and V is TRBV20-1; 9 nucleotides agree with TRBD2. CDR3 size: 13 residues. V shed 1 base and J 3 bases; nucleotides not matched to a gene: 1. Germline CDR1 DFQATT, CDR2 SNEGSKA (reference sequence). The CDR3 loop is CSARASGIYEQYF. In DNA, the CDR3 is TGCAGTGCTAGAGCTAGCGGGATCTACGAGCAGTACTTC.

The sample holds a few counts of this clonotype. The chain uses TRBV7-3 and TRBJ2-6, with 8 bases identical to TRBD1. Losses at the gene ends were 5 bases for V and 2 bases for J; bases not matched to a gene: 2. Germline-derived CDR1 and CDR2 are SGHTA and FQGTGA. The CDR3 is made up of 15 amino acids. The CDR3 region has the DNA TGTGCCAGCAGCCAGACAGGGGCTGGGGCCAACGTCCTGACTTTC. Protein product: CASSQTGAGANVLTF.